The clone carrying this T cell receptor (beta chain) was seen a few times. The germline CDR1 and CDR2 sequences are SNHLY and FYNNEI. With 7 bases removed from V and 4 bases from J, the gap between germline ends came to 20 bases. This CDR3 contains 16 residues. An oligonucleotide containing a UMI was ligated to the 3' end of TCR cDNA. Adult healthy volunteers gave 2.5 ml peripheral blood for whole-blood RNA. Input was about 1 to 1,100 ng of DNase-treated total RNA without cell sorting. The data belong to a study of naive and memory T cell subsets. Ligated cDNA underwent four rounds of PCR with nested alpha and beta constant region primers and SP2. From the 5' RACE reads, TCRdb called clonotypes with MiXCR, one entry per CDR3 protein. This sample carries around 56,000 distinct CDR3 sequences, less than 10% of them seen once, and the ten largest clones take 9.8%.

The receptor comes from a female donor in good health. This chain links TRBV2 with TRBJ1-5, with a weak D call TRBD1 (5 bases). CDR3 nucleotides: TGTGCCAGCACCGGTCGGAGGGGCCGAGGGAATCAGCCCCAGCATTTT. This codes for CASTGRRGRGNQPQHF.